This T cell receptor (beta chain) was sequenced in a study of T cell responses to AZD1222 COVID-19 vaccine. TCRdb's copy holds only in-frame clones and misses some; the assay was immunoSEQ multiplex PCR. The data show 54,000 or so clones, with roughly nine tenths seen just once and less than 2% held by the top ten. The source material was peripheral blood, sampled on day 0 of AZD1222 vaccination. The source of this sequence is an adult in good health.

The CDR3 loop reads CASSLQTGTGGIHGYTF. In nucleotides, the CDR3 is TGTGCCAGCAGTCTCCAAACCGGGACAGGGGGCATACATGGCTACACCTTC. The rearrangement links TRBV28 to TRBJ1-2; TRBD1 matches at 12 bases. V shed 5 bases and J 6 bases; nucleotides not matched to a gene: 13. The germline CDR1 and CDR2 sequences are MDHEN and SYDVKM. This CDR3 has 17 amino acids.